This T cell receptor (beta chain) was observed in a study of cytomegalovirus exposure and HLA in healthy donors (dated by TCRdb to about 2017). At the level of the whole study: An earlier analysis of approximately 550 of the donors reported approximately 270 Gb of sequence data and roughly 100 million unique TCR beta sequences from some 180 million T cells. To predict cytomegalovirus infection status, the study brought together high-throughput TCR immunosequencing, statistical association of individual TCRs with disease status, and machine learning. Genome-wide SNP genotypes for about 55% of the 666 donors were used in a later genetic analysis, which treated that subset as a discovery cohort. Donor age, sex, ethnicity and CMV serostatus were compiled together with the repertoire data. All discovery cohort repertoires had been generated using a single sequencing platform. Among roughly 400 genotyped donors of the cohort, an average of approximately 250,000 unique TCR beta nucleotide sequences were sequenced per donor, around 20% of them non-productive. Of the approximately 400 genotyped donors, less than 85% were placed in the genetic ancestry cluster associated with self-reported Caucasian donors. Roughly 300 gigabases of sequencing data and 75 million to 85 million unique TCR sequences made up an early release that covered around 640 HLA-typed donors. Along with the roughly 670-subject first cohort, a separate validation cohort of over 90 different subjects was used. An earlier analysis of 500 to 650 of the donors applied high-throughput TCR beta sequencing to assess whether each TCR beta V gene segment acted as functional or pseudogenic. The study was designed to test whether signatures of past pathogen exposure could be identified by cataloging public T cell receptors. The number of typed donors differed by locus: 629-630 for A, B, C, DRB1 and DQB1; 522 for DQA1; roughly 600 for DPA1; and some 470 for DPB1. Rather than drawing on any new phenotypic data, the later analysis identified candidate immune exposures from TCR beta sequences and the way those sequences occurred across donors. Both class I and class II loci were covered by HLA typing, at four-digit resolution. Using immunosequencing, the study profiled T cell repertoires from fewer than 700 subjects and related those repertoires to cytomegalovirus serostatus. To study patterns of TCR occurrence, a later analysis re-analyzed previously published TCR beta repertoires from 550 to 800 donors and added high-resolution HLA genotyping. Because of strong linkage in the cohort, 4 to 6 DR-DQ haplotypes were treated as single units for association and clustering. Beyond this particular receptor, the publication reports: A further reported finding was that TCR beta sequences accurately predicted the HLA-A and HLA-B alleles for most subjects in the first cohort. A later analysis found that most CMV-associated TCR beta chains appeared HLA-restricted, with HLA associations seemingly driven largely by CMV exposure. Correlated functional status among segregating V segments might be attributable to linkage disequilibrium, but an unknown experimental factor could not be ruled out. In a later genetic analysis, a missense DCLRE1C variant was associated with V-gene and J-gene trimming of TCR beta chains, and the association was replicated in an independent cohort. A later analysis associated about 17,000 TCR beta sequences with specific HLA alleles at a false discovery rate of 0.05. According to a later analysis, TCR association rates differed among HLA loci, with DRB1 alleles showing the most associated TCRs and HLA-C alleles showing the fewest. HLA typing was unavailable for some donors at each locus, so association tests used only the typed subset. Because the 87-base-pair reads could not distinguish some IMGT-functional V segments, including TRBV6-2 and TRBV6-3, those segments were excluded. The study gave a list of 150 to 200 TCR beta chains associated with cytomegalovirus. According to the authors, the approach could potentially be generalized to other disease states and immunological phenotypes. When HLA alleles, especially DR and DQ, strongly co-occurred, TCR associations were difficult to assign to individual alleles. The classifier was reported to diagnose cytomegalovirus status with high specificity and sensitivity in both the original and validation cohorts. According to a later analysis, parvovirus B19, influenza, CMV and Epstein-Barr virus appeared linked to several top co-occurrence clusters. According to a later genetic analysis, donors in an Asian-associated ancestry cluster had fewer N-insertions in productive TCRs than the approximately 700-donor mean. An earlier analysis of around 500 of the donors showed that most TCR beta V segments appeared in productive rearrangements either about 87% or about 30% of the time, which broadly matched IMGT annotations. About 17 rarely observed V segments, including chromosome 9 orphons, were excluded from the earlier analysis of about 610 of the donors because counts were too low. Compared with equally common non-associated chains, HLA-associated TCR beta chains in a later analysis were more clonally expanded and had lower generation probabilities. In vitro tests confirmed that a few of the cytomegalovirus-associated TCR beta chains recognize cytomegalovirus antigens. Only TCR beta chains were sequenced in this cohort, and the absence of alpha or paired-chain data limited detectable features. Roughly uniform sequencing depth across donors was assumed in presence/absence analyses, although this assumption may not hold. CMV serostatus was the only immune exposure information available for the cohort. While some public TCRs were present in many individuals, most TCR sequences turned up only very rarely across donors. A cluster of highly shared sequence variants was judged likely to be a technical artifact of the sequencing pipeline.

Details on this clone: Its antigen remains undetermined. Base qualities were left out, and no much larger clone turns up one base away.

Between the V and J ends, shortened by 8 bases and 3 bases respectively, the junction contains 14 bases. Based on the germline V gene (reference sequence), the CDR1 and CDR2 sequences are LNHNV and YYDKDF. The CDR3 runs 13 amino acids, cysteine and phenylalanine included. Just CDR3 DNA is preserved here, 39 bases in frame from base 1. Receptor libraries were prepared by the immunoSEQ multiplex PCR assay. A mixture of 60 forward primers for TCR Vbeta segments and 13 reverse primers for TCR Jbeta segments was used in the multiplex PCR. Amplification of the CDR3 region of rearranged TCR beta genes was performed with a multiplex PCR assay on genomic DNA. The Illumina HiSeq System was used to sequence the amplified TCR beta libraries as 87-base-pair reads. The original methods were these. A later analysis tallied about 77 million unique TCR beta chains across the 700 or so repertoires, and around 9.9 million of those chains were shared by two or more donors. Raw reads were error-corrected and collapsed into unique sequences by a nearest-neighbor algorithm in which closely related sequences were merged to remove PCR and sequencing errors. Alignment of CDR3 sequences to IMGT reference sequences was used to assign V, D and J gene segments. For a sequence to be retained, a match of at least six nucleotides was required to both a V gene segment and a J gene segment. A rearrangement was called productive if the CDR3 had no stop codons and remained in frame with V and J, and every other rearrangement was called non-productive. CDR3 was defined according to IMGT convention as the region running from the second conserved V-encoded cysteine to the conserved J-encoded phenylalanine. The earlier analysis of 550 to 650 of the donors excluded any sequence lacking an unambiguous match to a single V gene segment. In an earlier analysis of several hundred of the donors, a V segment was called functional when productive rearrangements were above 56.7%, and segregating when the standard deviation between donors exceeded 5%. A statistical classification framework was developed to diagnose cytomegalovirus status using the catalog of TCR beta chain sequences. In a later analysis, TCR nucleotide sequences were compared against IMGT/GENE-DB human TR gene sequences so that V and J genes could be assigned. A later analysis assigned CDR3 sequences and most-parsimonious VDJ recombination scenarios with the TCRdist pipeline. In a later analysis, each TCR beta chain was defined by its CDR3 amino acid sequence together with its V-gene family, and reads lacking a unique V-gene family were excluded. A later analysis removed roughly 590 highly shared, low-generation-probability nucleotide sequences to deal with suspected cross-contamination and a sequencing artifact. For each public chain, a later analysis derived a clonal expansion index from normalized ranks of inferred template counts within each repertoire. In a later analysis, generation probabilities were computed with a VDJ recombination model fitted to out-of-frame rearrangements, and the resulting probabilities were checked against IGoR. Hypergeometric tests were used in a later analysis to score TCR-TCR, TCR-HLA and TCR-CMV co-occurrence, with a repertoire-size bias correction applied to the TCR pairs. In a later analysis, false discovery rates were estimated by permuting HLA or CMV assignments 20 times. In a later analysis, co-occurring TCRs were grouped using DBSCAN, with TCRdist sequence similarity added in when clustering inside HLA-allele-positive subsets. Repertoires with fewer than 30,000 or more than 120,000 public chains were left out of co-occurrence clustering, as were about 5 repertoires with anomalous nucleotide sharing. The source is immuneACCESS, and TCRdb retained only in-frame sequences with V and J called. Part of the clones is not carried over; for the studies checked, unresolved V genes explain less than half of this, and the remainder is unexplained. The D gene and trimming were derived from the DNA, and the V and J assignments and clone size from that table. The sample contains about 84,000 clones, around three fifths of them found a single time. The top ten constitute about 15% of the sample.

The cohort consisted of hundreds of healthy bone marrow donors. All cohort members were sampled while nominally healthy, although unrecorded immune exposures were likely present. The donor was CMV seropositive and belonged to the group of about 290 seropositive cohort members. Each donor provided a peripheral blood sample, and peripheral blood mononuclear cells were used for TCR beta sequencing. Genomic DNA extraction from the blood cell samples was performed with the Qiagen DNeasy Blood Extraction Kit. The clonotype originates from a woman aged 40 to 55 in good health and CMV-seropositive. Sequencing was done on a sample of PBMCs. The rearranged chain carries TRBV15 and TRBJ2-7, and perhaps TRBD2 as D gene, on 6 matching bases. Here is the DNA: TGTGCCACCTCAGGACTGGGGGGCTACGAGCAGTACTTC. Its amino acids are CATSGLGGYEQYF.